Listed below are T cell receptor beta chains from one sample, sequenced in a study of blood T cell repertoires in COVID-19. TCRdb's copy holds only in-frame clones and misses some; the assay was immunoSEQ multiplex PCR. The top ten clones hold 7.9% of a sample with roughly 120,000 clones, around 77% of them seen once. Source material: peripheral blood. These TCRs come from a human donor in a cohort sampled during active COVID-19. CDR3s include the opening cysteine and the closing phenylalanine or tryptophan. Each record gives: clone size, D gene, V gene, J gene, CDR3 protein, CDR3 DNA. D genes are given only for firm matches. Clone sizes are given selectively: once, few, many, or a class where the clone is expanded.

size: few; D: -; V: TRBV7-9; J: TRBJ2-5; CDR3: CASSAGFRETQYF; DNA: TGTGCCAGCAGCGCAGGGTTCCGGGAGACCCAGTACTTC
size: few; D: -; V: TRBV2; J: TRBJ2-2; CDR3: CASTDGNTGELFF; DNA: TGTGCCAGCACTGACGGGAACACCGGGGAGCTGTTTTTT
size: -; D: -; V: TRBV5-4; J: TRBJ1-2; CDR3: CASSLSTARYGYTF; DNA: TGTGCCAGCAGCTTGAGTACCGCTAGGTATGGCTACACCTTC
size: -; D: -; V: TRBV5-5; J: TRBJ2-7; CDR3: CASSVGIDTFSYEQYF; DNA: TGTGCCAGCAGCGTTGGAATCGACACCTTCTCCTACGAGCAGTACTTC
size: -; D: TRBD1; V: TRBV13; J: TRBJ2-7; CDR3: CASSPRTGPSYEQYF; DNA: TGTGCCAGCAGCCCAAGGACAGGGCCCTCCTACGAGCAGTACTTC
size: -; D: TRBD2; V: TRBV11-1; J: TRBJ2-7; CDR3: CASSFGRGLYEQYF; DNA: TGTGCCAGCAGCTTCGGAAGGGGACTATACGAGCAGTACTTC
size: -; D: -; V: TRBV19; J: TRBJ1-5; CDR3: CASRGEFIQPQHF; DNA: TGTGCCAGTCGTGGAGAGTTCATTCAGCCCCAGCATTTT
size: few; D: -; V: TRBV11-3; J: TRBJ2-1; CDR3: CASSLDYGAYNEQFF; DNA: TGTGCCAGCAGCTTAGATTACGGGGCCTACAATGAGCAGTTCTTC
size: -; D: TRBD1; V: TRBV12-3/TRBV12-4; J: TRBJ1-1; CDR3: CASNSGTGAFF; DNA: TGTGCCAGCAACTCCGGGACAGGGGCTTTCTTT
size: -; D: -; V: TRBV12-5; J: TRBJ1-2; CDR3: CASGLASYGVSYGYTF; DNA: TGTGCTAGTGGTTTGGCCTCCTACGGGGTAAGCTATGGCTACACCTTC
size: once; D: -; V: TRBV27; J: TRBJ1-1; CDR3: CASSLSGRNTEAFF; DNA: TGTGCCAGCAGTTTATCGGGCAGGAACACTGAAGCTTTCTTT
size: -; D: TRBD1; V: TRBV6-5; J: TRBJ2-7; CDR3: CASSSPGQPLKRYF; DNA: TGTGCCAGCAGTTCACCGGGACAGCCTTTAAAGAGGTACTTC
size: once; D: TRBD1; V: TRBV19; J: TRBJ1-1; CDR3: CASSWTGLNTEAFF; DNA: TGTGCCAGTAGTTGGACAGGGTTGAACACTGAAGCTTTCTTT
size: -; D: TRBD2; V: TRBV7-6; J: TRBJ2-7; CDR3: CASSPDSGRIYEQYF; DNA: TGTGCCAGCAGCCCGGATAGCGGGAGGATCTACGAGCAGTACTTC
size: few; D: TRBD1; V: TRBV19; J: TRBJ2-1; CDR3: CASSIDGTGKGNEQFF; DNA: TGTGCCAGTAGTATAGACGGGACAGGGAAAGGCAATGAGCAGTTCTTC
size: -; D: -; V: TRBV15; J: TRBJ2-7; CDR3: CATSSEKEGYEQYF; DNA: TGTGCCACCAGCAGCGAAAAGGAGGGCTACGAGCAGTACTTC
size: -; D: TRBD2; V: TRBV3-1/TRBV3-2; J: TRBJ2-1; CDR3: CASSQDGGTSVNEQFF; DNA: TGTGCCAGCAGCCAAGACGGGGGGACTAGCGTCAATGAGCAGTTCTTC
size: few; D: TRBD1; V: TRBV27; J: TRBJ2-7; CDR3: CASSPTTGGHEQYF; DNA: TGTGCCAGCAGTCCCACGACAGGGGGACACGAGCAGTACTTC
size: -; D: -; V: TRBV5-1; J: TRBJ1-2; CDR3: CASSLDTGHYGYTF; DNA: TGCGCCAGCAGCTTGGATACAGGGCACTATGGCTACACCTTC
size: few; D: -; V: TRBV2; J: TRBJ1-2; CDR3: CASSRFLDTFYGYTF; DNA: TGTGCCAGCAGCCGTTTCTTGGACACCTTCTATGGCTACACCTTC
size: -; D: -; V: TRBV11-3; J: TRBJ2-7; CDR3: CASSPGHNSYEQYF; DNA: TGTGCCAGCAGCCCGGGACATAACTCCTACGAGCAGTACTTC
size: -; D: TRBD1; V: TRBV30; J: TRBJ1-6; CDR3: CAWSLTGVFSPLHF; DNA: TGTGCCTGGAGCCTAACAGGGGTTTTTTCACCCCTCCACTTT
size: few; D: TRBD2; V: TRBV2; J: TRBJ2-7; CDR3: CASSDVGGYEQYF; DNA: TGTGCCAGCAGTGACGTGGGGGGGTACGAGCAGTACTTC
size: -; D: TRBD1; V: TRBV11-2; J: TRBJ1-2; CDR3: CASSDRGNYGYTF; DNA: TGTGCCAGCAGTGACAGGGGGAACTATGGCTACACCTTC
size: -; D: -; V: TRBV27; J: TRBJ1-5; CDR3: CASSRGITNQPQHF; DNA: TGTGCCAGCAGCAGAGGGATTACTAATCAGCCCCAGCATTTT
size: -; D: -; V: TRBV5-6; J: TRBJ1-2; CDR3: CASSVPDTVANYGYTF; DNA: TGTGCCAGCAGCGTACCTGACACTGTCGCTAACTATGGCTACACCTTC
size: once; D: TRBD1; V: TRBV19; J: TRBJ1-2; CDR3: CATTGTVYGYTF; DNA: TGTGCCACGACCGGGACAGTTTATGGCTACACCTTC
size: -; D: -; V: TRBV19; J: TRBJ1-1; CDR3: CASSGQLNTEAFF; DNA: TGTGCCAGTAGTGGGCAGTTGAACACTGAAGCTTTCTTT
size: -; D: TRBD1; V: TRBV6-5; J: TRBJ1-6; CDR3: CASRSTGEESPLHF; DNA: TGTGCCAGCAGATCGACAGGGGAGGAATCACCCCTCCACTTT
size: -; D: TRBD2; V: TRBV5-6; J: TRBJ2-7; CDR3: CASSLAGLGQDEQYF; DNA: TGTGCCAGCAGCTTGGCCGGACTAGGCCAAGACGAGCAGTACTTC
size: -; D: -; V: TRBV10-2; J: TRBJ2-7; CDR3: CASNQGWYYEQYF; DNA: TGCGCCAGCAACCAGGGGTGGTACTACGAGCAGTACTTC
size: few; D: -; V: TRBV4-2; J: TRBJ2-4; CDR3: CASSQEGGSIQYF; DNA: TGTGCCAGCAGCCAAGAGGGGGGTAGCATTCAGTACTTC
size: -; D: TRBD1; V: TRBV5-1; J: TRBJ2-7; CDR3: CASSGTGVFAEQYF; DNA: TGCGCCAGCAGCGGGACAGGGGTGTTTGCCGAGCAGTACTTC
size: -; D: TRBD1; V: TRBV6-5; J: TRBJ1-1; CDR3: CAGRQGETEAFF; DNA: TGTGCCGGTCGACAGGGAGAGACTGAAGCTTTCTTT
size: -; D: TRBD1; V: TRBV7-3; J: TRBJ2-5; CDR3: CASSSGQQETQYF; DNA: TGTGCCAGCAGCTCGGGACAGCAAGAGACCCAGTACTTC
size: -; D: -; V: TRBV10-2; J: TRBJ1-5; CDR3: CASSELPVGYSNQPQHF; DNA: TGCGCCAGCAGTGAGCTACCAGTCGGGTATAGCAATCAGCCCCAGCATTTT
size: -; D: -; V: TRBV3-1/TRBV3-2; J: TRBJ2-7; CDR3: CASSQGGPENEQYF; DNA: TGTGCCAGCAGCCAAGGGGGCCCCGAGAACGAGCAGTACTTC
size: -; D: TRBD1; V: TRBV4-1; J: TRBJ1-1; CDR3: CASSPLGQGGSTEAFF; DNA: TGCGCCAGCAGCCCCCTAGGACAGGGAGGTTCGACTGAAGCTTTCTTT
size: -; D: -; V: TRBV5-6; J: TRBJ2-7; CDR3: CASSLIRDYEQYF; DNA: TGTGCCAGCAGCTTGATCAGGGACTACGAGCAGTACTTC
size: -; D: -; V: TRBV3-1/TRBV3-2; J: TRBJ1-2; CDR3: CASSPNNYGYTF; DNA: TGTGCCAGCAGCCCTAATAACTATGGCTACACCTTC
size: few; D: TRBD1; V: TRBV4-1; J: TRBJ2-7; CDR3: CASSYRTGTYEQYF; DNA: TGCGCCAGCAGCTACAGGACAGGCACCTACGAGCAGTACTTC
size: -; D: TRBD1; V: TRBV10-1; J: TRBJ2-7; CDR3: CATSTGTGSYEQYF; DNA: TGCGCCACCTCAACCGGGACAGGGTCCTACGAGCAGTACTTC
size: -; D: -; V: TRBV30; J: TRBJ1-4; CDR3: CAWREGLNEKLFF; DNA: TGTGCCTGGCGGGAGGGTTTAAACGAAAAACTGTTTTTT
size: -; D: TRBD1; V: TRBV7-3; J: TRBJ1-1; CDR3: CASRVGGEDTEAFF; DNA: TGTGCCAGCAGGGTAGGGGGCGAAGACACTGAAGCTTTCTTT
size: once; D: -; V: TRBV7-2; J: TRBJ1-4; CDR3: CASSFRVDNEKLFF; DNA: TGTGCCAGCAGCTTCAGGGTGGATAATGAAAAACTGTTTTTT
size: -; D: -; V: TRBV21-1; J: TRBJ1-6; CDR3: CANPPPDRGDSPLHF; DNA: TGTGCCAATCCCCCCCCCGACAGGGGGGATTCACCCCTCCACTTT
size: -; D: -; V: TRBV30; J: TRBJ1-2; CDR3: CAWSPGRGAGYGYTF; DNA: TGTGCCTGGAGTCCCGGCCGGGGGGCGGGCTATGGCTACACCTTC